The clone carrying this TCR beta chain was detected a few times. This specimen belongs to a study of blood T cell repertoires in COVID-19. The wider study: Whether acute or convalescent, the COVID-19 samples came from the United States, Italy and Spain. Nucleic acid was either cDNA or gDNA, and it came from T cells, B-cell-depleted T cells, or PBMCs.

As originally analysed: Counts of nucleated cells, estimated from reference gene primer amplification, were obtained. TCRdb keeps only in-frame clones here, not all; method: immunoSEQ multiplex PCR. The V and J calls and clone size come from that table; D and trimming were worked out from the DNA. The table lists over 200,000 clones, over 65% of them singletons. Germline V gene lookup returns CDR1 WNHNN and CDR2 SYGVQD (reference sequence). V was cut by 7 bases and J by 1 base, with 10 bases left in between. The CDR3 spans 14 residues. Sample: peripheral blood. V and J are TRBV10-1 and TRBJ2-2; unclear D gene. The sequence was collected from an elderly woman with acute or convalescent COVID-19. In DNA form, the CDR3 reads TGCGCCAGCATGGAGAGCCTGAACACCGGGGAGCTGTTTTTT. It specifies CASMESLNTGELFF.